Shown below are 22 T cell receptor beta chains from a single sample sequenced in a study of cytomegalovirus exposure and HLA in healthy donors. The PCR used 60 Vbeta and 13 Jbeta primers. Repertoires were generated with immunoSEQ multiplex PCR, while TCRdb's copy carries only in-frame clones and drops some. In total, the table holds around 130,000 clones. The source material was PBMCs. These receptors were obtained from a woman in her sixties in good health and CMV-seronegative.

This chain connects TRBV2 to TRBJ2-3; D is uncertain. Trimming shortened V by 5 bases and J by 1 base, and 13 bases separated the two germline ends. Germline-derived CDR1 and CDR2 are SNHLY and FYNNEI. The CDR3 runs 15 residues. The CDR3 DNA follows: TGTGCCAGCAGTTACGACCCAGGCGGCACAGATACGCAGTATTTT. Its protein product is CASSYDPGGTDTQYF. Full variable domain (missing parts from reference TRBV2 and TRBJ2-3): EPEVTQTPSHQVTQMGQEVILRCVPISNHLYFYWYRQILGQKVEFLVSFYNNEISEKSEIFDDQFSVERPDGSNFTLKIRSTKLEDSAMYFCASSYDPGGTDTQYFGPGTRLTVL.

The chain employs TRBV18 and TRBJ1-1; 7 bases fit TRBD1. Trimming at V came to 6 bases and at J to 7 bases, leaving 8 bases not matched to a gene. Germline V CDR1 and CDR2: KGHSH, LQKENI. The CDR3 spans 13 residues. The CDR3 DNA follows: TGTGCCAGCTCCCGCTATCAGGGGGTTGAAGCTTTCTTT. Encoded protein: CASSRYQGVEAFF.

The genes are TRBV10-3 and TRBJ1-2; a weak D match, TRBD1 (5 bases). CDR1 is ENHRY, CDR2 SYGVKD, per germline. The CDR3 spans 14 residues. Trimming stripped 6 bases from V and 1 base from J, with 12 bases between. The CDR3 is CAIRQGSDNYGYTF. The CDR3 bases are TGTGCCATCAGGCAGGGTTCCGATAACTATGGCTACACCTTC.

The chain is built from TRBV5-6 and TRBJ2-5; the match to TRBD2 covers 8 bases. The trim removed 0 bases at V and 5 bases at J, leaving 12 bases unmatched. Per germline, CDR1 SGHDT and CDR2 YYEEEE. This CDR3 spans 17 amino acids. CDR3 protein: CASSLAYAGGWGETQYF. DNA for the CDR3: TGTGCCAGCAGCTTGGCCTACGCGGGGGGCTGGGGGGAGACCCAGTACTTC.

J is TRBJ2-7 and V is TRBV4-1; D is possibly TRBD2 (5 bases). V lost 0 bases to trimming and J lost 10 bases, with 16 bases between them. The CDR3 loop spans 14 amino acids. Germline loops: CDR1 MGHRA, CDR2 YSYEKL. CDR3 DNA sequence: TGCGCCAGCAGCCAAGAGAGGGTCGGAGGCGTTCAGTACTTC. This codes for CASSQERVGGVQYF.

The rearrangement links TRBV6-5 to TRBJ2-3, with 9 positions matching TRBD1. The CDR3 loop spans 15 amino acids. V trimming: 6 bases; J trimming: 2 bases; junction bases outside the gene matches: 6. Germline CDR1 and CDR2: MNHEY and SVGAGI. CDR3 coding DNA: TGTGCCAGCAGACAACAGGGGGCCTTCACAGATACGCAGTATTTT. Its translation: CASRQQGAFTDTQYF.

The chain couples TRBV5-6 to TRBJ2-1; D gene unclear. The V gene lost 0 bases and the J gene lost 7 bases, with 14 bases spanning the gap. Germline CDR1 SGHDT, CDR2 YYEEEE. The CDR3 length is 15 residues. CDR3 protein: CASSLAYRGMNEQFF. CDR3 DNA: TGTGCCAGCAGCTTGGCGTACCGAGGAATGAATGAGCAGTTCTTC.

The chain links TRBV6-4 to TRBJ2-1; TRBD2 aligns across 8 bases. The CDR3 has 15 amino acids. The V gene's germline CDR1 is MRHNA and CDR2 SNTAGT. V lost 4 bases to trimming and J lost 4 bases; unmatched junction nucleotides: 6. CDR3 sequence: CASSAVLAGYNEQFF. CDR3 nucleotides: TGTGCCAGCAGTGCCGTTCTAGCGGGTTACAATGAGCAGTTCTTC.

The V gene is TRBV28, the J gene TRBJ1-1; TRBD1 matches at 11 bases. Germline lookup yields CDR1 MDHEN and CDR2 SYDVKM. There are 17 residues in the CDR3. The ends lost 7 bases at V and 4 bases at J; junction bases unmatched: 14. The CDR3 loop reads CASNLFLDRGRSTEAFF. CDR3 DNA sequence: TGTGCCAGCAACCTATTTTTGGACAGGGGGCGAAGCACTGAAGCTTTCTTT.

The chain combines TRBV15 with TRBJ1-1, with D possibly matching TRBD1 (6 bases). V was trimmed by 2 bases and J by 3 bases, leaving 16 bases between them. The CDR3 consists of 16 residues. From germline, CDR1 is LNHNV and CDR2 YYDKDF (reference sequence). CDR3 DNA: TGTGCCACCAGCAGACAAAAAGGGGGGGCGGACACTGAAGCTTTCTTT. Protein sequence: CATSRQKGGADTEAFF.

The chain recombines TRBV7-9 with TRBJ2-7; 10 bases agree with TRBD1. The CDR3 runs to 18 residues. CDR1 is SEHNR and CDR2 is FQNEAQ in the germline V gene (reference sequence). J gave up 2 bases and V 3 bases, and 13 bases lay outside the gene matches. The CDR3 bases are TGTGCCAGCAGCTTTCTCCGGGACAGGGGACCTCCTGCCTACGAGCAGTACTTC. Protein sequence: CASSFLRDRGPPAYEQYF.

This rearrangement joins TRBV5-1 to TRBJ1-1, with 7 bases matching TRBD1. CDR3 length: 13 amino acids. The trim removed 6 bases at V and 8 bases at J, leaving 10 bases unmatched. CDR1 and CDR2 from the germline V gene are SGHRS and YFSETQ. CDR3 amino acids: CASTFSKTGEAFF. As DNA, the CDR3 is TGCGCCAGCACCTTCAGTAAGACAGGGGAAGCTTTCTTT.

The chain uses TRBV28 and TRBJ2-5, with TRBD1 matching 8 bases. Trimming at V came to 7 bases and at J to 5 bases, leaving 9 bases not matched to a gene. The CDR3 sequence is 14 residues long. The V gene's germline CDR1 is MDHEN and CDR2 SYDVKM. The CDR3 sequence is CASTIDRGGETQYF. CDR3 sequence (DNA): TGTGCCAGCACCATTGACAGGGGCGGGGAGACCCAGTACTTC.

The V call is TRBV5-6, the J call TRBJ2-3; no definite D call. Germline-derived CDR1 and CDR2 are SGHDT and YYEEEE. V was pared by 4 bases and J by 4 bases, with 7 bases between. CDR3 length equals 12 residues. The chain's CDR3 is CASSPSSDTQYF. The CDR3 bases are TGTGCCAGCAGCCCAAGCTCAGATACGCAGTATTTT.

This chain joins TRBV28 and TRBJ1-2; D is possibly TRBD1 (5 bases). Germline V CDR1 and CDR2: MDHEN, SYDVKM. This CDR3 spans 17 amino acids. V was cut by 6 bases and J by 8 bases, with 28 bases left in between. The CDR3 nucleotides are TGTGCCAGCAGCCTATCCACGCGACAGCGCCGCAGAGGCGGCTACACCTTC. Translation: CASSLSTRQRRRGGYTF.

V is TRBV5-1 and J is TRBJ2-3; weak D call: TRBD2 (5 bases). The V and J ends lost 5 bases and 0 bases respectively, with 10 bases between them. Germline-derived CDR1 and CDR2 are SGHRS and YFSETQ. The CDR3 covers 14 residues. CDR3 DNA sequence: TGCGCCAGCAGAAAAGGGAGTAGCACAGATACGCAGTATTTT. Translated, it gives CASRKGSSTDTQYF. Looking up the rest from reference TRBV5-1 and TRBJ2-3 gives the full variable domain: KAGVTQTPRYLIKTRGQQVTLSCSPISGHRSVSWYQQTPGQGLQFLFEYFSETQRNKGNFPGRFSGRQFSNSRSEMNVSTLELGDSALYLCASRKGSSTDTQYFGPGTRLTVL.

The V call is TRBV7-8, the J call TRBJ1-2, with no clear D. From germline, CDR1 is SGHVS and CDR2 FQNEAQ. The CDR3 covers 15 residues. The V and J ends lost 2 bases and 4 bases respectively, with 14 bases between them. The CDR3 DNA reads TGTGCCAGCAGCTTATCGACTGGAGGTACCTATGGCTACACCTTC. Residues: CASSLSTGGTYGYTF.

V and J are TRBV9 and TRBJ2-1, with D possibly matching TRBD2 (7 bases). From germline, CDR1 is SGDLS and CDR2 YYNGEE. The CDR3 loop spans 17 amino acids. The V end lost 3 bases, the J end lost 0 bases, and 16 bases lay between the germline ends. CDR3 sequence (DNA): TGTGCCAGCAGCGACCCCGGGGGGCCCTACTCCTACAATGAGCAGTTCTTC. Its translation: CASSDPGGPYSYNEQFF.

The J gene is TRBJ2-5, the V gene TRBV29-1; TRBD2 might be the D (5 bases). The germline V gene encodes CDR1 SQVTM and CDR2 ANQGSEA. This CDR3 has 11 residues. In DNA, the CDR3 is TGCACCTTCGGGAACGAGGAGACCCAGTACTTC. It codes for CTFGNEETQYF. Full variable domain (outside the CDR3, taken from reference TRBV29-1 and TRBJ2-5): SAVISQKPSRDICQRGTSLTIQCQVDSQVTMMFWYRQQPGQSLTLIATANQGSEATYESGFVIDKFPISRPNLTFSTLTVSNMSPEDSSIYLCTFGNEETQYFGPGTRLLVL.

The gene calls are TRBV6-5 and TRBJ1-6; 7 nucleotides line up with TRBD1. Germline assignment: CDR1 MNHEY and CDR2 SVGAGI. The V segment lost 6 bases and the J segment 14 bases; nucleotides outside the gene matches: 16. CDR3 length: 15 amino acids. CDR3 nucleotide sequence: TGTGCCAGCAGGTCGGGGCAGGGGGGCAGGGGGGCCCTCCACTTT. This translates into CASRSGQGGRGALHF.

The V call is TRBV6-6, the J call TRBJ1-2; D is undetermined. The CDR3 runs 10 residues. V lost 6 bases and J lost 6, with 5 bases in between. The germline V gene has CDR1 MNHNY and CDR2 SVGAGI (reference sequence). CDR3 loop: CASRGDGYTF. The CDR3 region has the DNA TGTGCCAGCAGGGGAGATGGCTACACCTTC.

The chain joins TRBV11-3 to TRBJ2-1; D is perhaps TRBD2 (6 bases). CDR3 length: 13 residues. Per the germline V gene, CDR1 is SGHNT and CDR2 is YENEEA. The V and J ends lost 4 bases and 3 bases respectively, with 7 bases between them. Here the CDR3 reads CASSYGGYNEQFF. The CDR3 DNA follows: TGTGCCAGCAGCTACGGGGGCTACAATGAGCAGTTCTTC.